The 28 T cell receptor beta chains given below trace back to one sample, sequenced in a study of neurological immune-mediated disorders. TCRdb re-called the 5' RACE reads with MiXCR, one entry per CDR3 protein. The sample records tens of thousands of distinct CDR3 sequences, 9% to 12% being singletons. Sequencing was done on a sample of PBMCs. The receptors derive from a middle-aged man in good health.

In regard to this clonotype: This sequence may be a read error, since a much larger clone differs from it by one base. The chain carries TRBV12-3 or TRBV12-4 and TRBJ2-5; 9 positions match TRBD1. The CDR3 extends over 14 amino acids. CDR3 nucleotide sequence: TGTGCCAGCATCCGGACAGGGGTCCAAAAGACCCAGTACTTC. This translates into CASIRTGVQKTQYF.

To note about this clonotype: A single base separates this from a much larger clone, so it may be a read error. The chain has TRBV7-3 and TRBJ2-2; no reliable D call. The CDR3 consists of 14 residues. In germline, CDR1 is SGHTA, CDR2 FQGTGA. CDR3 bases: TGTACCAGCAGCTTAACTATGAACACCGGGGAGCTGTTTTTT. Its protein is CTSSLTMNTGELFF. The variable domain in full, with the rest retrieved from reference TRBV7-3 and TRBJ2-2, is GAGVSQTPSNKVTEKGKYVELRCDPISGHTALYWYRQSLGQGPEFLIYFQGTGAADDSGLPNDRFFAVRPEGSVSTLKIQRTERGDSAVYLCTSSLTMNTGELFFGEGSRLTVL.

This clonotype was counted ten times or more. The chain uses TRBV20-1 and TRBJ2-1; 8 bases align to TRBD2. The CDR3 has 15 residues. CDR1 and CDR2 (germline): DFQATT, SNEGSKA (reference sequence). V lost 3 bases to trimming and J lost 9 bases; unmatched junction nucleotides: 13. As DNA, the CDR3 is TGCAGTGCTAGGAGTCTTAGCGGGATGAGCGGTGAGCAGTTCTTC. This gives the protein CSARSLSGMSGEQFF.

The table lists this clonotype with many counts. The chain joins TRBV7-3 to TRBJ2-3, with 14 bases matching TRBD2. The trim removed 0 bases at V and 7 bases at J, leaving 6 bases unmatched. Germline loops: CDR1 SGHTA, CDR2 FQGTGA. The CDR3 spans 17 residues. CDR3 amino acids: CASSLTAGLAGVNTQYF. The CDR3, as DNA: TGTGCCAGCAGCTTAACAGCGGGACTAGCGGGAGTAAATACGCAGTATTTT. Full variable domain (remainder filled in from reference TRBV7-3 and TRBJ2-3): GAGVSQTPSNKVTEKGKYVELRCDPISGHTALYWYRQSLGQGPEFLIYFQGTGAADDSGLPNDRFFAVRPEGSVSTLKIQRTERGDSAVYLCASSLTAGLAGVNTQYFGPGTRLTVL.

This clonotype was detected ten times or more. This chain links TRBV29-1 with TRBJ2-1; TRBD1 agrees at 7 bases. This CDR3 is 12 amino acids long. Germline CDR1 SQVTM, CDR2 ANQGSEA. V dropped 7 bases and J dropped 8; count of bases not matched to a gene: 8. CDR3 sequence (DNA): TGCAGCGGAGACAGGGCCTCGGATGAGCAGTTCTTC. Encoded protein: CSGDRASDEQFF.

Ten or more counts support this clonotype. The CDR3 region is CASSPPTGKSYGYTF. The CDR3, as DNA: TGTGCCAGCAGCCCTCCTACAGGGAAGTCATATGGCTACACCTTC. The V gene is TRBV2, the J gene TRBJ1-2, with D perhaps TRBD1 (6 bases). Germline values: CDR1 SNHLY, CDR2 FYNNEI. The CDR3 extends over 15 amino acids. Trimming took 6 bases from V and 5 from J, leaving 19 bases between them.

This clonotype appeared many times. This rearrangement joins TRBV10-3 to TRBJ2-1; unclear D gene. Germline loops: CDR1 ENHRY, CDR2 SYGVKD. V gave up 6 bases and J gave up 4 bases, with 10 bases separating them. This CDR3 is 13 amino acids long. CDR3 region: CAIRTSLYNEQFF. The CDR3 DNA reads TGTGCCATCAGGACATCTCTTTACAATGAGCAGTTCTTC.

This clonotype was picked up many times. V usage is TRBV5-1 and J usage is TRBJ2-2, with D perhaps TRBD1 or TRBD2 (5 bases each). In germline, CDR1 is SGHRS, CDR2 YFSETQ. Trimming shortened V by 4 bases and J by 8 bases, and 18 bases separated the two germline ends. This CDR3 region has 15 residues. The CDR3 sequence is CASSLLVRGSGELFF. For the CDR3, the DNA is TGCGCCAGCAGCCTGCTGGTGAGGGGCAGTGGGGAGCTGTTTTTT. The whole variable domain, remainder taken from reference TRBV5-1 and TRBJ2-2, is KAGVTQTPRYLIKTRGQQVTLSCSPISGHRSVSWYQQTPGQGLQFLFEYFSETQRNKGNFPGRFSGRQFSNSRSEMNVSTLELGDSALYLCASSLLVRGSGELFFGEGSRLTVL.

This clonotype was seen many times. V and J are TRBV5-1 and TRBJ2-3, with TRBD1 matching over 10 bases. This CDR3 has 16 amino acids. Trimming cost V 2 bases and J 2 bases; bases outside gene matches: 5. Germline V lookup: CDR1 SGHRS, CDR2 YFSETQ. CDR3 loop: CASSFAGTGATDTQYF. Here the CDR3 DNA reads TGCGCCAGCAGCTTTGCCGGGACAGGGGCCACAGATACGCAGTATTTT.

This clonotype was seen many times. As DNA, the CDR3 is TGTGCCAGCAGTCAGACCGGGACGGGGGGATACGAGCAGTACTTC. Encoded protein: CASSQTGTGGYEQYF. This sequence joins TRBV12-3 or TRBV12-4 and TRBJ2-7; 7 bases fit TRBD2. The V gene end was trimmed by 5 bases and the J gene end by 4 bases; junction bases not matched to a gene: 11. This CDR3 has 15 amino acids.

There are many counts of this clonotype. The chain combines TRBV7-9 with TRBJ2-5, with 9 bases matching TRBD1. Germline V gene sequence: CDR1 SEHNR, CDR2 FQNEAQ (reference sequence). CDR3 length: 16 residues. J lost 0 bases, V lost 5 bases, and 7 bases had no gene match. The CDR3 region has the DNA TGTGCCAGCAGCCCCAGACAGGGGGAAGACCAAGAGACCCAGTACTTC. It encodes CASSPRQGEDQETQYF.

This clonotype was seen ten or more times. The V gene is TRBV5-1, the J gene TRBJ2-1; 8 bases line up with TRBD2. The V segment lost 3 bases and the J segment 12 bases; nucleotides outside the gene matches: 5. This CDR3 has 12 residues. From germline, CDR1 is SGHRS and CDR2 YFSETQ. The CDR3 reads CASSSEAGGQFF. CDR3 sequence (DNA): TGCGCCAGCAGCTCCGAGGCGGGAGGGCAGTTCTTC.

This clonotype appeared many times. The CDR3 sequence: CASSSRTANEQFF. The CDR3, as DNA: TGTGCCAGCAGCTCGAGGACGGCGAATGAGCAGTTCTTC. This chain links TRBV11-3 with TRBJ2-1; D unresolved. The CDR3 extends over 13 amino acids. From germline, CDR1 is SGHNT and CDR2 YENEEA. Trimming cost V 4 bases and J 7 bases, with 11 bases left between them.

With regard to this clonotype: Its ends do not fully match the called genes, so a read error is possible. The V and J genes are TRBV4-2 and TRBJ2-1, with D possibly being TRBD1 or TRBD2 (5 bases each). This CDR3 region has 12 residues. Germline CDR1 and CDR2: LGHNA and YNFKEQ. This CDR3 reads CASSQMIRGPYF. As DNA, the CDR3 is TGTGCCAGCAGCCAAATGATCCGGGGCCCCTACTTC.

This clonotype was detected a few times. This may arise from a read error, as a much more abundant clone is one base away. V gene TRBV11-2 combines with J gene TRBJ2-7; 7 bases are a match to TRBD2. CDR1 and CDR2 (germline): SGHAT, FQNNGV. This CDR3 has 16 residues. The J segment lost 2 bases and the V segment lost 4 bases, leaving 11 bases of the junction unmatched. The CDR3 region has the DNA TGTGCCAGCAGCTCCAAGGCGGGGGACCTCCCCTACGAGCAGTACTTC. This codes for CASSSKAGDLPYEQYF. The complete variable domain, with remaining parts taken from reference TRBV11-2 and TRBJ2-7, reads EAGVAQSPRYKIIEKRQSVAFWCNPISGHATLYWYQQILGQGPKLLIQFQNNGVVDDSQLPKDRFSAERLKGVDSTLKIQPAKLEDSAVYLCASSSKAGDLPYEQYFGPGTRLTVT.

The chain uses TRBV6-6 and TRBJ1-5; unclear D gene. The CDR3 is made up of 15 amino acids. V lost 4 bases and J lost 7, with 17 bases in between. Germline assignment: CDR1 MNHNY and CDR2 SVGAGI (reference sequence). CDR3 sequence reads: CASSSLTLPPQPQHF. CDR3 nucleotide sequence: TGTGCCAGCAGTTCCCTCACACTTCCCCCCCAGCCCCAGCATTTT.

This CDR3 is CASSSQNHEQETQYF. In DNA form, the CDR3 reads TGCGCCAGCAGCTCACAGAACCACGAACAAGAGACCCAGTACTTC. The rearrangement uses TRBV5-1 and TRBJ2-5; D gene uncertain. Germline V gene data show CDR1 as SGHRS and CDR2 as YFSETQ. V shed 3 bases and J shed 2 bases, with 14 bases lying between them. The CDR3 has 15 residues.

This clonotype was observed at least ten times. V and J are TRBV5-6 and TRBJ1-1; the match to TRBD1 covers 10 bases. J gave up 5 bases and V 4 bases, and 8 bases lay outside the gene matches. This CDR3 has 15 amino acids. Per the germline V gene, CDR1 is SGHDT and CDR2 is YYEEEE. CDR3: CASSPRQGARTEAFF. DNA for the CDR3: TGTGCCAGCAGCCCACGACAGGGGGCGCGGACTGAAGCTTTCTTT.

This clonotype was seen at least ten times. A read error may produce the germline difference seen at one junction end. The chain has TRBV7-9 and TRBJ2-4, with TRBD2 matching over 8 bases. CDR3 length equals 16 residues. Germline V gene lookup returns CDR1 SEHNR and CDR2 FQNEAQ (reference sequence). The CDR3 nucleotides read TGTGCCACCAGCTTAATACGGGGGGGCCTTCGGGACATTCAGTACTTC. It is translated as CATSLIRGGLRDIQYF.

This clonotype was counted many times. The chain combines TRBV3-1 with TRBJ2-5; TRBD2 matches 11 bases. The CDR3 is made up of 16 amino acids. In germline, CDR1 is LGHDT, CDR2 YNNKEL (reference sequence). Trimming cost V 6 bases and J 2 bases; bases outside gene matches: 8. The CDR3 sequence: CASSPWLAGGQETQYF. The CDR3 DNA reads TGTGCCAGCAGTCCCTGGTTAGCGGGGGGGCAAGAGACCCAGTACTTC.

This clonotype was seen only a few times. The rearrangement joins TRBV20-1 to TRBJ2-7; 7 positions agree with TRBD1. This CDR3 has 16 residues. J lost 6 bases, V lost 2 bases, and 16 bases had no gene match. Germline V gene sequence: CDR1 DFQATT, CDR2 SNEGSKA (reference sequence). CDR3 nucleotides: TGCAGTGCTAGACCCCCCTTGGGACAGTCGACATCCGAGCAGTACTTC. This sequence encodes CSARPPLGQSTSEQYF.

This clonotype was seen many times. This CDR3 is missing its conserved last phenylalanine or tryptophan, likely due to a read error. The limits of the CDR3 on the DNA are not certain, so only TCRdb's listed CDR3 is given. The chain carries TRBV29-1 and TRBJ1-3; TRBD1, the table's D call, lacks a check against the DNA. Per germline, CDR1 SQVTM and CDR2 ANQGSEA. The length of the CDR3 is 8 amino acids, counting both ends. CDR3: CSGPGRQA.

This clonotype was counted many times. The CDR3 coding sequence is TGCAGTGCTAGAGAGGGAGGGTATGGCTACACCTTC. Amino acid sequence: CSAREGGYGYTF. The genes are TRBV20-1 and TRBJ1-2; D unresolved. Germline V gives CDR1 DFQATT, CDR2 SNEGSKA (reference sequence). V was pared by 0 bases and J by 5 bases, with 7 bases between. The CDR3 runs 12 residues.

This clonotype was counted many times. The chain links TRBV9 to TRBJ2-2, with 15 nucleotides matching TRBD2. CDR3 length equals 17 residues. V shed 3 bases, J shed 8 bases, and the junction held 8 bases outside the gene matches. Per the germline V gene, CDR1 is SGDLS and CDR2 is YYNGEE. CDR3 loop: CASSDTGLAGGKGELFF. The DNA of the CDR3 is TGTGCCAGCAGCGATACGGGACTAGCGGGGGGAAAAGGGGAGCTGTTTTTT.

V is TRBV7-9 and J is TRBJ1-1, with D possibly TRBD1 on 5 matching bases. The CDR3 contains 16 residues. Germline lookup yields CDR1 SEHNR and CDR2 FQNEAQ (reference sequence). V lost 5 bases and J lost 4, with 20 bases in between. The DNA of the CDR3 is TGTGCCAGCAGCATGAGTCGAGCAGGTAGGGGCACTGAAGCTTTCTTT. Amino acids: CASSMSRAGRGTEAFF. Together with reference TRBV7-9 and TRBJ1-1, the CDR3 gives the full variable domain: DTGVSQNPRHKITKRGQNVTFRCDPISEHNRLYWYRQTLGQGPEFLTYFQNEAQLEKSRLLSDRFSAERPKGSFSTLEIQRTEQGDSAMYLCASSMSRAGRGTEAFFGQGTRLTVV.

This chain connects TRBV7-3 to TRBJ2-2; no firm D call. Germline lookup yields CDR1 SGHTA and CDR2 FQGTGA. The CDR3 length is 16 residues. CDR3 DNA sequence: TGTTCCAACAGCTTAAGGCCTACTTTCTCAACCGGGGAGCTGTTTTTT. It codes for CSNSLRPTFSTGELFF. The full variable domain, completed using reference TRBV7-3 and TRBJ2-2, is GAGVSQTPSNKVTEKGKYVELRCDPISGHTALYWYRQSLGQGPEFLIYFQGTGAADDSGLPNDRFFAVRPEGSVSTLKIQRTERGDSAVYLCSNSLRPTFSTGELFFGEGSRLTVL.

This clonotype occurred many times. The J gene is TRBJ2-5, the V gene TRBV7-9, with D perhaps TRBD2 (5 bases). V lost 5 bases, J lost 1 base, and 14 bases lay in between. Germline lookup yields CDR1 SEHNR and CDR2 FQNEAQ (reference sequence). The CDR3 covers 15 residues. CDR3 in DNA: TGTGCCAGCAGCCCCCGGACTCCCACCCAAGAGACCCAGTACTTC. Its translation: CASSPRTPTQETQYF.

This clonotype was detected ten times or more. The rearrangement links TRBV9 to TRBJ2-7, with D possibly TRBD1 on 6 matching bases. The CDR3 runs to 13 residues. V was cut by 0 bases and J by 6 bases, with 10 bases left in between. Germline CDR1 SGDLS, CDR2 YYNGEE. The CDR3 DNA reads TGTGCCAGCAGCGTAGGAGGACAGTCCGAGCAGTACTTC. Its translation is CASSVGGQSEQYF.